This TCR beta chain was recovered during a study of patients and donors after allogeneic stem cell transplantation. One entry per CDR3 protein results from TCRdb running MiXCR on the RT-PCR reads. The data hold about 23,000 distinct CDR3 sequences, with 25% to 35% observed a single time. V was cut by 5 bases and J by 2 bases, with 12 bases left in between. CDR1 and CDR2 (germline): MNHEY, SVGAGI. The CDR3 is made up of 14 amino acids. V gene TRBV6-5 combines with J gene TRBJ1-2; tentatively, D is TRBD1 (5 bases). This clonotype was sampled from a human donor who was either an allogeneic HSCT recipient or a stem cell or donor lymphocyte infusion donor (not recorded which). It is not recorded whose cells these are; they may come from a transplant donor. Sample: blood, either unsorted or a sorted T cell fraction (not recorded which). CDR3 bases: TGTGCCAGCAGTAAACTCAGGGTCAACTATGGCTACACCTTC. Its translation: CASSKLRVNYGYTF.